The 7 T cell receptor beta chains below come from one sample, sequenced in a study of human T cells and chemical hapten exposure. TCRdb re-called the RACE reads with MiXCR, one entry per CDR3 protein. The sample shows 300,000 to 350,000 distinct CDR3 sequences, around 7% of them seen only once. Time point described: patch test 1, 2 weeks after DPC sensitization. The treatment was: therapeutic diphenylcyclopropenone sensitization with weekly scalp DPC. Source: whole blood, taken in connection with sensitization to the hapten diphenylcyclopropenone (DPC). The receptors come from a woman in her late teens or twenties with alopecia areata. Some clones in this sample may be carry-over from other donors' samples.

At least ten counts were recorded for this clonotype. The V call is TRBV13, the J call TRBJ1-1; D call uncertain. The CDR3 sequence is 11 residues long. The germline gives CDR1 PRHDT, CDR2 FYEKMQ (reference sequence). The ends were cut back, 3 bases at V and 7 bases at J, with 6 bases in the middle. The CDR3 DNA reads TGTGCCAGCAGCTTGAGACATGAAGCTTTCTTT. It codes for CASSLRHEAFF.

The rearrangement joins TRBV29-1 to TRBJ2-5; D tentatively reads TRBD1 or TRBD2 (6 bases each). Per germline, CDR1 SQVTM and CDR2 ANQGSEA. This CDR3 has 14 amino acids. Trimming took 6 bases from V and 2 from J, leaving 16 bases between them. The DNA of the CDR3 is TGCAGCGTCCCGAGGGGGGCAGGACAAGAGACCCAGTACTTC. It specifies CSVPRGAGQETQYF.

This clonotype has at least ten counts. This chain uses TRBV29-1 with TRBJ2-3, with D tentatively TRBD2 (6 bases). V was shortened by 3 bases and J by 4 bases, with 11 bases between the two germline ends. The CDR3 sequence is 13 residues long. The germline CDR1 and CDR2 sequences are SQVTM and ANQGSEA. CDR3 protein: CSVDGGEADTQYF. The CDR3 DNA reads as TGCAGCGTTGACGGGGGAGAGGCAGATACGCAGTATTTT.

There are many counts of this clonotype. The J gene is TRBJ1-5, the V gene TRBV6-5; 7 bases fit TRBD1. Germline CDR1 reads MNHEY; CDR2 reads SVGAGI. The trim removed 4 bases at V and 3 bases at J, leaving 12 bases unmatched. The CDR3 totals 17 residues. DNA for the CDR3: TGTGCCAGCAGTTCCACGACAGGGAGGTGGGTCAATCAGCCCCAGCATTTT. Protein: CASSSTTGRWVNQPQHF.

The genes are TRBV5-1 and TRBJ2-1, with D hard to call. This CDR3 contains 16 residues. The germline V and J ends were trimmed by 2 bases and 9 bases, with 21 bases remaining between them. CDR1 SGHRS and CDR2 YFSETQ come from the germline V gene. The CDR3 DNA follows: TGCGCCAGCAGCTTCCCGCCCGACGGAGCCTCCCGTGAGCAGTTCTTC. Amino acid sequence: CASSFPPDGASREQFF.

The table lists this clonotype with a few counts. The chain carries TRBV27 and TRBJ1-1; D possibly corresponds to TRBD1 (6 bases). Germline CDR1 reads MNHEY; CDR2 reads SMNVEV (reference sequence). V lost 5 bases and J lost 4, with 11 bases in between. The CDR3 contains 13 residues. The DNA of the CDR3 is TGTGCCAGCAGTACAGGGAGAACCACTGAAGCTTTCTTT. It specifies CASSTGRTTEAFF.

This clonotype was picked up a small number of times. This chain connects TRBV27 to TRBJ1-6, with TRBD1 identical over 7 bases. J gave up 10 bases and V 5 bases, and 11 bases lay outside the gene matches. Looked up from germline, CDR1 is MNHEY and CDR2 is SMNVEV (reference sequence). The length of the CDR3 is 15 residues. The CDR3 sequence is CASSPGQVGKSPLHF. CDR3 sequence (DNA): TGTGCCAGCAGTCCTGGACAGGTGGGGAAATCACCCCTCCACTTT.